This T cell receptor (beta chain) emerged from a study of T cells after yellow fever vaccination. Trimming cost V 8 bases and J 1 base, with 10 bases left between them. Germline CDR1 is SNHLY and CDR2 is FYNNEI. The CDR3 is made up of 13 amino acids. TCRdb re-called the 5' RACE reads with MiXCR, one entry per CDR3 protein. Of some 320,000 distinct CDR3 sequences in the sample, over 4% were seen once. The rearrangement joins TRBV2 to TRBJ2-3; D might be TRBD1 (5 bases). Source: PBMCs, taken 5 days after the yellow fever booster vaccination. This receptor was identified in a man between 18 and 29 years old who received the YFV17D yellow fever vaccine. The CDR3 sequence is CASGMGRTDTQYF. CDR3 sequence (DNA): TGTGCCAGCGGGATGGGGCGCACAGATACGCAGTATTTT.